The 13 T cell receptor beta chains listed next were all sequenced from one sample in a study of PD-L1 blockade in urothelial cancer. This table comes from immunoSEQ multiplex PCR, and its TCRdb copy is limited to in-frame clones, with some not included. The sample shows around 35,000 clones, over 65% of them seen only once. The specimen comprised PBMCs, sampled around atezolizumab (anti-PD-L1) treatment. Receptors originate from a man in his sixties with urothelial cancer.

The chain employs TRBV19 and TRBJ1-5; no clear D gene. Germline CDR1 reads LNHDA; CDR2 reads SQIVND (reference sequence). The CDR3 has 13 amino acids. V lost 8 bases and J 3 bases, leaving 11 bases between the germline ends. DNA for the CDR3: TGTGCCAGTCCCCGCAGGCCCAATCAGCCCCAGCATTTT. It is translated as CASPRRPNQPQHF.

V and J are TRBV6-1 and TRBJ1-6; D gene unclear. Germline assignment: CDR1 MNHNS and CDR2 SASEGT. Trimming left V 9 bases short and J 2 bases short, with 5 bases between. The CDR3 spans 12 residues. CDR3 sequence: CASHPYNSPLHF. In nucleotides, the CDR3 is TGTGCCAGTCATCCCTATAATTCACCCCTCCACTTT.

The chain joins TRBV28 to TRBJ1-5; no firm D call. CDR1 and CDR2 (germline): MDHEN, SYDVKM. The ends were cut back, 5 bases at V and 9 bases at J, with 20 bases in the middle. The CDR3 runs to 15 residues. The CDR3, as DNA: TGTGCCAGCAGTACCTCCGACATCTTCAACGGGCCCCAGCATTTT. It codes for CASSTSDIFNGPQHF.

This clone has a handful of counts. This chain joins TRBV28 and TRBJ2-1; D is ambiguous. Germline V gene sequence: CDR1 MDHEN, CDR2 SYDVKM. Trimming stripped 2 bases from V and 5 bases from J, with 7 bases between. This CDR3 contains 13 residues. In DNA form, the CDR3 reads TGTGCCAGCAGTTTAGGGCAGAACAATGAGCAGTTCTTC. Protein sequence: CASSLGQNNEQFF.

The rearrangement joins TRBV2 to TRBJ1-6; TRBD1 aligns across 11 bases. This CDR3 is 14 amino acids long. Germline CDR1 and CDR2: SNHLY and FYNNEI. The ends lost 8 bases at V and 7 bases at J; junction bases unmatched: 4. CDR3 nucleotides: TGTGCCAGCGGTGGGACAGGGGGGAATTCACCCCTCCACTTT. The encoded protein is CASGGTGGNSPLHF.

CDR3 in amino acids: CASSSREDPRKLFF. The CDR3 nucleotides read TGTGCCAGCAGCTCCCGGGAGGATCCCCGTAAACTGTTTTTT. This chain connects TRBV5-6 to TRBJ1-4; no clear D gene. V lost 3 bases, J lost 11 bases, and 17 bases lay in between. Germline V lookup: CDR1 SGHDT, CDR2 YYEEEE. The length of the CDR3 is 14 residues.

This sequence joins TRBV7-2 and TRBJ1-6; maybe TRBD1 (6 bases). Trimming removed 4 bases from V and 7 bases from J, with 11 bases in between. Germline V gene data show CDR1 as SGHTA and CDR2 as FQGNSA. The length of the CDR3 is 14 residues. For the CDR3, the DNA is TGTGCCAGCAGCTCGGACAGTGGGAATTCACCCCTCCACTTT. Protein product: CASSSDSGNSPLHF.

This clone occurred a few times. V gene TRBV28 combines with J gene TRBJ2-1; D possibly corresponds to TRBD1 (7 bases). This CDR3 region has 14 residues. CDR1 and CDR2 (germline): MDHEN, SYDVKM. The V end was cut by 8 bases, the J end by 1 base, with 12 bases between. CDR3 sequence: CASGRTGSYNEQFF. CDR3 nucleotides: TGTGCCAGCGGGAGGACAGGATCCTACAATGAGCAGTTCTTC.

There are a few counts of this clone. This rearrangement joins TRBV2 to TRBJ1-5, with TRBD1 as a possible D gene (5 bases). Per germline, CDR1 SNHLY and CDR2 FYNNEI. CDR3 length equals 16 residues. Trimming took off 0 bases at V and 9 bases at J, with 18 bases between the two ends. The CDR3: CASSEASTAVPRPQHF. The CDR3 coding sequence is TGTGCCAGCAGTGAAGCCTCGACAGCTGTCCCCCGGCCCCAGCATTTT. The full variable domain, with the rest looked up from reference TRBV2 and TRBJ1-5, is EPEVTQTPSHQVTQMGQEVILRCVPISNHLYFYWYRQILGQKVEFLVSFYNNEISEKSEIFDDQFSVERPDGSNFTLKIRSTKLEDSAMYFCASSEASTAVPRPQHFGDGTRLSIL.

The chain carries TRBV5-1 and TRBJ2-1, with 7 bases that match TRBD2. Germline V gene lookup returns CDR1 SGHRS and CDR2 YFSETQ. The CDR3 is made up of 13 amino acids. J was trimmed by 3 bases and V by 3 bases; bases with no gene match: 0. The chain's CDR3 is CASSWGGYNEQFF. CDR3 nucleotides: TGCGCCAGCAGCTGGGGGGGCTACAATGAGCAGTTCTTC.

The rearrangement joins TRBV5-1 to TRBJ1-5; D is unclear. V lost 2 bases, J lost 7 bases, and 10 bases lay in between. This CDR3 comprises 13 residues. Germline V gene lookup returns CDR1 SGHRS and CDR2 YFSETQ. CDR3 sequence (DNA): TGCGCCAGCAGCTTTAAGGGAGGCCAGCCCCAGCATTTT. Translated, it gives CASSFKGGQPQHF. Filled out from reference TRBV5-1 and TRBJ1-5, the complete variable domain reads KAGVTQTPRYLIKTRGQQVTLSCSPISGHRSVSWYQQTPGQGLQFLFEYFSETQRNKGNFPGRFSGRQFSNSRSEMNVSTLELGDSALYLCASSFKGGQPQHFGDGTRLSIL.

The chain carries TRBV19 and TRBJ1-5; D is ambiguous. Germline V gene lookup returns CDR1 LNHDA and CDR2 SQIVND (reference sequence). V lost 3 bases, J lost 1 base, and 10 bases lay in between. The CDR3 covers 15 residues. CDR3 in amino acids: CASSMAVLSNQPQHF. The CDR3 coding sequence is TGTGCCAGTAGTATGGCAGTCTTGAGCAATCAGCCCCAGCATTTT.

This sequence joins TRBV6-6 and TRBJ1-6; TRBD1 agrees at 8 bases. V dropped 10 bases and J dropped 10; count of bases not matched to a gene: 9. CDR3 length equals 13 residues. Germline values: CDR1 MNHNY, CDR2 SVGAGI (reference sequence). The chain's CDR3 is CATIGQGRSPLHF. The CDR3 DNA reads as TGTGCCACCATCGGACAGGGAAGATCACCCCTCCACTTT.